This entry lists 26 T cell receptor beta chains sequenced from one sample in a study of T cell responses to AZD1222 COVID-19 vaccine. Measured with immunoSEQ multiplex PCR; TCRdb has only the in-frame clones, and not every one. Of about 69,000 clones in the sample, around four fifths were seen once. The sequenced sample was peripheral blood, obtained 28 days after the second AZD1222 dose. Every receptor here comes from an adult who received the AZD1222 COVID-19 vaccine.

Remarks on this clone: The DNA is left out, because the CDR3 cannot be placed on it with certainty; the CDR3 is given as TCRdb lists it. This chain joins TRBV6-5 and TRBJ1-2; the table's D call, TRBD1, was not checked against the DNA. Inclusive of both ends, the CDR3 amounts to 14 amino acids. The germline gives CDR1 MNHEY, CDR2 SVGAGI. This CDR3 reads CASILGQGADGYTF.

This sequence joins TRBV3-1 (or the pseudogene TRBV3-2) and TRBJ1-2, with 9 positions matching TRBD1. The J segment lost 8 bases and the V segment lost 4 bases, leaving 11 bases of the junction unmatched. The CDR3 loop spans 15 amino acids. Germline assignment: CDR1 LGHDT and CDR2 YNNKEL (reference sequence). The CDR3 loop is CASSLGSTGGYGYTF. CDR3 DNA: TGTGCCAGCAGCCTAGGTTCGACAGGGGGTTACGGCTACACCTTC.

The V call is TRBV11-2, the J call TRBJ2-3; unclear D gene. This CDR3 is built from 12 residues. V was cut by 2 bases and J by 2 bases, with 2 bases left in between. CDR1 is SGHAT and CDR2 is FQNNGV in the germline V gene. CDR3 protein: CASSLTTDTQYF. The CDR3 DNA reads TGTGCCAGCAGCTTAACCACAGATACGCAGTATTTT.

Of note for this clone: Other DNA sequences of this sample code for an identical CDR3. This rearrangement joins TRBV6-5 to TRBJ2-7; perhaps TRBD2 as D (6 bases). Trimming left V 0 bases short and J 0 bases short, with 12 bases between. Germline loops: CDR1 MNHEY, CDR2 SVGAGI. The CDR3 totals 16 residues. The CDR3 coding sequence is TGTGCCAGCAGTTACTCGTTGGGGGGTAGCTCCTACGAGCAGTACTTC. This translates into CASSYSLGGSSYEQYF.

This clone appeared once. The CDR3 region has the DNA TGTGCCAGTAGTCCCCCGGGACTAGCGGGAGCGAGAATCTTTGGGGGGGAGCTGTTTTTT. Translating it yields CASSPPGLAGARIFGGELFF. V and J are TRBV19 and TRBJ2-2; 14 bases fit TRBD2. V shed 5 bases and J 8 bases; nucleotides not matched to a gene: 19. Germline V gene sequence: CDR1 LNHDA, CDR2 SQIVND (reference sequence). CDR3 length: 20 residues.

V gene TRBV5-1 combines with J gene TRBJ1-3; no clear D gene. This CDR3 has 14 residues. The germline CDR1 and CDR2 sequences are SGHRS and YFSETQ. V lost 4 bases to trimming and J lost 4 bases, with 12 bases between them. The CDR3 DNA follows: TGCGCCAGCAGCCACGAAGGGCTGGGAAACACCATATATTTT. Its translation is CASSHEGLGNTIYF.

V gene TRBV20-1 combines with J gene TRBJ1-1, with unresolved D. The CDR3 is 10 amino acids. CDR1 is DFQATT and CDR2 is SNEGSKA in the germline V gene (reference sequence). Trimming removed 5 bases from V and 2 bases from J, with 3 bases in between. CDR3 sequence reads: CSAYNTEAFF. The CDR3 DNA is TGCAGTGCTTATAACACTGAAGCTTTCTTT.

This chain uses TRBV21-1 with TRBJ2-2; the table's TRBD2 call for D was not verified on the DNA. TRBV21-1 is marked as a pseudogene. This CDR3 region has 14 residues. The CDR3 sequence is CASSRLAGDGELFF. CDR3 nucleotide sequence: TGTGCCAGCAGTCGACTAGCGGGAGACGGGGAGCTGTTTTTT.

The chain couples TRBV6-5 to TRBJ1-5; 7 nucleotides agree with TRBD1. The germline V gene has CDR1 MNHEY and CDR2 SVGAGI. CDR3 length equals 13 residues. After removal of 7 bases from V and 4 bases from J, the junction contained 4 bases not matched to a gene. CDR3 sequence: CASKGQENQPQHF. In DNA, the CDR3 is TGTGCCAGCAAAGGACAGGAAAATCAGCCCCAGCATTTT.

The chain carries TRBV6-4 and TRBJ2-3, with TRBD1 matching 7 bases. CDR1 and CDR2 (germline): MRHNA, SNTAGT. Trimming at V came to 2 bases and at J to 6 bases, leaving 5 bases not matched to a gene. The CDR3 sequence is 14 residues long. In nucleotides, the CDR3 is TGTGCCAGCAGTGACGGGAAAGGGGGCGATACGCAGTATTTT. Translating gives CASSDGKGGDTQYF.

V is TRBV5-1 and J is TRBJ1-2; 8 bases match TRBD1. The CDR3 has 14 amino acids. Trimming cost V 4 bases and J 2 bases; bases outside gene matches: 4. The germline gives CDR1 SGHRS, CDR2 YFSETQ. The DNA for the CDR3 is TGCGCCAGCAGCAACCGGACAGGGAACTATGGCTACACCTTC. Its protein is CASSNRTGNYGYTF. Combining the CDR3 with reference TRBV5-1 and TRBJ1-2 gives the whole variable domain KAGVTQTPRYLIKTRGQQVTLSCSPISGHRSVSWYQQTPGQGLQFLFEYFSETQRNKGNFPGRFSGRQFSNSRSEMNVSTLELGDSALYLCASSNRTGNYGYTFGSGTRLTVV.

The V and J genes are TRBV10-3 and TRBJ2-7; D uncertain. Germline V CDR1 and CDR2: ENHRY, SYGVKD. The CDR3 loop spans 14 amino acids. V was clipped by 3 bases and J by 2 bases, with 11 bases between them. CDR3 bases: TGTGCCATCAGTGATGGTTTACATACCTACGAGCAGTACTTC. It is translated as CAISDGLHTYEQYF.

The CDR3 coding sequence is TGTGCCAGCAGTTTAGCCTACAGGGCCGTACATGAGCAGTTCTTC. Translating gives CASSLAYRAVHEQFF. The rearrangement uses TRBV27 and TRBJ2-1; D possibly corresponds to TRBD1 (6 bases). V gave up 2 bases and J gave up 8 bases, with 16 bases separating them. Germline values: CDR1 MNHEY, CDR2 SMNVEV (reference sequence). The CDR3 is 15 amino acids.

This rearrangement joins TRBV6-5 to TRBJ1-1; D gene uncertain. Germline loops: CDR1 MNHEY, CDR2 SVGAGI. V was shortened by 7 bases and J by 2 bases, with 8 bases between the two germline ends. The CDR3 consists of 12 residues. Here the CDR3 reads CASKWGNTEAFF. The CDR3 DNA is TGTGCCAGCAAATGGGGTAACACTGAAGCTTTCTTT.

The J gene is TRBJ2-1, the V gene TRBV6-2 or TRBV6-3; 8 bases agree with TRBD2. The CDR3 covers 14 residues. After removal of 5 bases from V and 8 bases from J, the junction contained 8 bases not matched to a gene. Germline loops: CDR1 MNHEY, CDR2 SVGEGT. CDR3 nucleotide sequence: TGTGCCAGCAGTAGACGAACGGGGGGGGATGAGCAGTTCTTC. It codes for CASSRRTGGDEQFF.

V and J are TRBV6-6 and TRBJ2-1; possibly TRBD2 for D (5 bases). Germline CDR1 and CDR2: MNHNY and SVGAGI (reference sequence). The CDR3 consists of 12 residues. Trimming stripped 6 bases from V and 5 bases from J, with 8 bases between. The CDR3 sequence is CASSGLDNEQFF. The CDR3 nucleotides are TGTGCCAGCAGCGGACTCGACAATGAGCAGTTCTTC.

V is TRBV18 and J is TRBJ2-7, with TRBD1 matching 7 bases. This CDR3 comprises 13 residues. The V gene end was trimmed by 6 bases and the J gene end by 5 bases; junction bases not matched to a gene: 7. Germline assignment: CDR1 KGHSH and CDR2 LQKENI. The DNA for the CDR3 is TGTGCCAGCTCGTCAACCCAGGGGGACGAGCAGTACTTC. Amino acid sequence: CASSSTQGDEQYF.

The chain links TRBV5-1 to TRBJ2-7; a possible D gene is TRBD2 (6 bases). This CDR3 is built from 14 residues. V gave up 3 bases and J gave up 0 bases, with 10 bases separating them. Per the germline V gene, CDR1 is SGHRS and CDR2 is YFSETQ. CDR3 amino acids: CASSYQGGSYEQYF. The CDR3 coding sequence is TGCGCCAGCAGCTACCAGGGAGGCTCCTACGAGCAGTACTTC. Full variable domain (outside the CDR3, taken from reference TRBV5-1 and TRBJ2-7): KAGVTQTPRYLIKTRGQQVTLSCSPISGHRSVSWYQQTPGQGLQFLFEYFSETQRNKGNFPGRFSGRQFSNSRSEMNVSTLELGDSALYLCASSYQGGSYEQYFGPGTRLTVT.

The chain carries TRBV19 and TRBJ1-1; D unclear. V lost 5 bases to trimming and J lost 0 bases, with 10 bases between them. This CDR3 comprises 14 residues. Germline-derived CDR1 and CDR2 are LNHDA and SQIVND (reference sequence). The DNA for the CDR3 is TGTGCCAGTAGTCTAACCCTGGTGAACACTGAAGCTTTCTTT. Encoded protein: CASSLTLVNTEAFF.

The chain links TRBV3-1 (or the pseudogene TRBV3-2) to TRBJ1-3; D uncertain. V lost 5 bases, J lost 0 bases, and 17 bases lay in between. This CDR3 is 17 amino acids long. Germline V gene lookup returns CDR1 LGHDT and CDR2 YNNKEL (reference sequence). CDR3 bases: TGTGCCAGCAGCTTCGGCGGGCCCGGATTCTCTGGAAACACCATATATTTT. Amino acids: CASSFGGPGFSGNTIYF.

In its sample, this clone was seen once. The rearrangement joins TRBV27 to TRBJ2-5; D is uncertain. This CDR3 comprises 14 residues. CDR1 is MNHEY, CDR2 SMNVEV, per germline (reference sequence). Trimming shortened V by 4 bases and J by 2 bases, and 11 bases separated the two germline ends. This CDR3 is CASSSPTRQETQYF. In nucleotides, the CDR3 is TGTGCCAGCAGTTCCCCGACCCGGCAAGAGACCCAGTACTTC.

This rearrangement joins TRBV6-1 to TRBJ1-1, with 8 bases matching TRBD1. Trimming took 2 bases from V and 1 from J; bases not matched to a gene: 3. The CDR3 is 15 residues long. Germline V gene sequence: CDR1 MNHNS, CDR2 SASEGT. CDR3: CASSEWQGANTEAFF. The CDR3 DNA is TGTGCCAGCAGTGAATGGCAGGGGGCGAACACTGAAGCTTTCTTT.

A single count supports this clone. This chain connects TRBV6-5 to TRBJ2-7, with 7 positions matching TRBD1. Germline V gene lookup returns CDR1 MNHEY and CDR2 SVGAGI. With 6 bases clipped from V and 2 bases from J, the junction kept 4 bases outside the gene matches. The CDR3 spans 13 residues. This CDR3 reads CASSRQGPYEQYF. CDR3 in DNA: TGTGCCAGCAGCCGACAGGGTCCCTACGAGCAGTACTTC.

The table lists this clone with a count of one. CDR3 in amino acids: CASSSQGVVAEAFF. CDR3 sequence (DNA): TGTGCCAGCAGCTCACAGGGGGTGGTGGCTGAAGCTTTCTTT. This chain uses TRBV11-1 with TRBJ1-1, with TRBD1 matching 8 bases. Germline CDR1 reads SGHAT; CDR2 reads FQDESV (reference sequence). The CDR3 runs to 14 residues. V shed 4 bases, J shed 6 bases, and the junction held 7 bases outside the gene matches.

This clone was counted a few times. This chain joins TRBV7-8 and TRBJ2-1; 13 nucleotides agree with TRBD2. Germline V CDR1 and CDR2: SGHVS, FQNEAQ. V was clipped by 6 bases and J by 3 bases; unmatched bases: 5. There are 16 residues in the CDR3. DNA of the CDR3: TGTGCCAGCAGAGTCGGGACTAGCGGGGTCTACAATGAGCAGTTCTTC. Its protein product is CASRVGTSGVYNEQFF.

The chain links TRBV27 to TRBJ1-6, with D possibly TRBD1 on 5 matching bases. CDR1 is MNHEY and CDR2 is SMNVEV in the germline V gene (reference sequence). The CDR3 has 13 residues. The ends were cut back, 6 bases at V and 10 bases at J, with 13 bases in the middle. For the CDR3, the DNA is TGTGCCAGCAGCGAGGGGAAAGGATCACCCCTCCACTTT. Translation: CASSEGKGSPLHF.